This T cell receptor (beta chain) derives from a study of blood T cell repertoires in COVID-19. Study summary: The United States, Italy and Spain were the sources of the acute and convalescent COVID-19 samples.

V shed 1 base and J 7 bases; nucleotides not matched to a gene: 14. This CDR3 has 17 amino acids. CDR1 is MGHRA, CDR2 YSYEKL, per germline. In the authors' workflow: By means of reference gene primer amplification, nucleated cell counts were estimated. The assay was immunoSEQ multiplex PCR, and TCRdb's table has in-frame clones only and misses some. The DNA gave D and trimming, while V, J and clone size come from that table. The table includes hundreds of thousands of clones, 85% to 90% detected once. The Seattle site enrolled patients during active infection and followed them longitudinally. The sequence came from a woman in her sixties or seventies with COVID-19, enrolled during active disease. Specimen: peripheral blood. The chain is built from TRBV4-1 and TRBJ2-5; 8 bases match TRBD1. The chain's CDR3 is CASSQAMGGGQGRTQYF. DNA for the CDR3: TGCGCCAGCAGCCAAGCCATGGGGGGCGGACAGGGAAGGACCCAGTACTTC.